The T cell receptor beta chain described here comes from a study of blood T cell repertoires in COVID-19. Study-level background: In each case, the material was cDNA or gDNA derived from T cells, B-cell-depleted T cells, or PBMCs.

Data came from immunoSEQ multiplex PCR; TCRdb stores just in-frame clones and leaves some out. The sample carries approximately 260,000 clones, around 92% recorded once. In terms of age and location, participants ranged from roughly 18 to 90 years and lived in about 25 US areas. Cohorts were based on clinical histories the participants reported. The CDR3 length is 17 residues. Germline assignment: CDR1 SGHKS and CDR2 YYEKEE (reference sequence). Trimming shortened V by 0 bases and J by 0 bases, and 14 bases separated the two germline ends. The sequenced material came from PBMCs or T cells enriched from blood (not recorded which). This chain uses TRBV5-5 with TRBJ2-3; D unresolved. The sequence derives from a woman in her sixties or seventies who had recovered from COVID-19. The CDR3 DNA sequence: TGTGCCAGCAGCTTGGCGCTTGCAGGTCTTAGCACAGATACGCAGTATTTT. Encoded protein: CASSLALAGLSTDTQYF.